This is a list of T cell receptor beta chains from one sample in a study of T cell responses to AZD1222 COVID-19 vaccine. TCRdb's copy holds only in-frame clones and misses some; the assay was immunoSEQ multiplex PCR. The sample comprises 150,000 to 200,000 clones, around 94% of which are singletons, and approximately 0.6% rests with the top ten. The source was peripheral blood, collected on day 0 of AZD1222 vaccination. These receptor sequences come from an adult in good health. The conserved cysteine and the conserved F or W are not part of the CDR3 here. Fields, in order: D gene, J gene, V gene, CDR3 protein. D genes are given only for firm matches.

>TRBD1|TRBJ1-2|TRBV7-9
ASSLGRGHGYT
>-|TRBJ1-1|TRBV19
ASSIRQGSTEAF
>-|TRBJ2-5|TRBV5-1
ASSIRDREETQY
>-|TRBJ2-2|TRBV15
ATSRVGPNGELF
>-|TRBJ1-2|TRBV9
ASSVDQGIYGYT
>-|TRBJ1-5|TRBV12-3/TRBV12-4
ASGEGINQPQH
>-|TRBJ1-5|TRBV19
ASSRGRVGEKSNQPQH
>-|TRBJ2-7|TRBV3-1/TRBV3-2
ASSPERSRERGSLYEQY
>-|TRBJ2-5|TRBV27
ASISFGSPLTQY
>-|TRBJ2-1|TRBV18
ASSRSGADNEQF
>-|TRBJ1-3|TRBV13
ASSLFGSSGNTIY
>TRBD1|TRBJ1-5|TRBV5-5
ASSSGQGARYSNQPQH